This T cell receptor (beta chain) was captured by sequencing in a study of molecular identifiers for immune sequencing clone quantification. This clonotype was detected a few times. Germline CDR1 is LGHNA and CDR2 is YSLEER. This CDR3 contains 16 residues. V shed 0 bases and J 4 bases; nucleotides not matched to a gene: 5. MiXCR, run by TCRdb on the PCR reads, gives a single entry per CDR3 protein. This table holds approximately 550,000 distinct CDR3 sequences, around 23% found once. The sample taken for sequencing was naive CD8+ T cells from blood, with Jurkat cell RNA spiked in. Stated subset: FACS-sorted CD8+CD4-CCR7+CD45RA+ naive T cells. This clonotype was sampled from a human donor in good health. Some libraries in this study had Jurkat cell RNA spiked in. The V and J genes are TRBV4-3 and TRBJ2-2; 7 bases are a match to TRBD2. The CDR3 DNA reads TGCGCCAGCAGCCAAGATCTAGCGGAATTCACCGGGGAGCTGTTTTTT. Its translation is CASSQDLAEFTGELFF.